Only one count was recorded for the clone carrying this TCR beta chain. The CDR3 sequence is 19 residues long. These data belong to a study of blood T cell repertoires in COVID-19. Libraries were prepared by immunoSEQ multiplex PCR; TCRdb keeps only in-frame clonotypes and omits some of them. Of some 240,000 clones in the sample, about 93% were seen once. Followed longitudinally, the Seattle patients had been enrolled during active infection. The receptor comes from a man aged 60 to 69 with COVID-19, enrolled during active disease. Sequenced: peripheral blood. V gene TRBV21-1 combines with J gene TRBJ1-6; no DNA check was done on the table's D call, TRBD1. TRBV21-1 is a pseudogene segment. The CDR3 sequence is CASSKDAGTGGPYNSPLHF. The CDR3 DNA is TGTGCCAGCAGCAAAGATGCCGGGACAGGGGGTCCCTATAATTCACCCCTCCACTTT.